A selection of T cell receptor beta chains follows, all from one sample in a study of OX40 agonist ivuxolimab in advanced cancers. Only in-frame clones appear in the TCRdb table, and some are missing; sequencing was by immunoSEQ multiplex PCR. The table lists tens of thousands of clones, 87% of them singletons, with about a third in the top ten. The sequenced sample was CD4+ or CD8+ T cells sorted from blood, obtained in a trial of the OX40 agonist ivuxolimab. These receptors originate from an adult with an advanced solid tumor such as melanoma, head and neck, liver or kidney cancer. The conserved cysteine and the conserved F or W are not part of the CDR3 here. Where a row states a size, it is once, few, many or the class of an expanded clone; other rows omit it.

j_call	clone_size	v_call	cdr3_aa
TRBJ2-5	-	TRBV11-3	ASSLGSSGGPGETQY
TRBJ2-3	once	TRBV11-2	ASSLGARARTDTQY
TRBJ1-5	-	TRBV4-1	ASSQATGNNQPQH
TRBJ2-3	-	TRBV2	ASSGPLEGTDTQY
TRBJ2-3	-	TRBV5-5	ASSLAQRTDTQY
TRBJ1-2	-	TRBV19	ASMGQGNYGYT
TRBJ2-1	once	TRBV6-4	ASSDSPSGMQF
TRBJ2-1	-	TRBV10-2	ASSDTDNEQF
TRBJ2-5	-	TRBV4-2	ASSQDAGAQETQY
TRBJ2-5	-	TRBV2	ASSVKETQY